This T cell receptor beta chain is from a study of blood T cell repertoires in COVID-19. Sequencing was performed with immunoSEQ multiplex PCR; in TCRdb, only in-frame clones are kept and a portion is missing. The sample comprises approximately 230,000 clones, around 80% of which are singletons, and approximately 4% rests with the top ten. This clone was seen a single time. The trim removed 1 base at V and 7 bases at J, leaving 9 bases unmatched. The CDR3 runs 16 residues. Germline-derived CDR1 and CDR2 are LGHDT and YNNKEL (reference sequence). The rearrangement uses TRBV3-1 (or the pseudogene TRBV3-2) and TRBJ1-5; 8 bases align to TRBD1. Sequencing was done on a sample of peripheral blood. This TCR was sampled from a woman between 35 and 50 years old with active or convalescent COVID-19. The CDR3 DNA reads TGTGCCAGCAGCCAAGCGGGAAACAGGGGGACGCAGCCCCAGCATTTT. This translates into CASSQAGNRGTQPQHF.